This record looks at one T cell receptor beta chain sequence and its context. Its binding antigen is unknown. Per-base quality was not reported, and no clone a single base away is much larger than it. The CDR3 spans 16 residues, from the cysteine through the phenylalanine. Only the CDR3 portion is preserved as DNA: 48 bases, with reading frame beginning at the first base. V loses 4 bases at its end and J loses 5 bases; junction bases beyond the gene matches: 11. According to the germline V gene, CDR1 reads SGDLS and CDR2 reads YYNGEE. Participants were included only if at least one PBMC sample before ART initiation and at least two post-ART samples were available. All participants with HIV were treated in the United States of America. Before DNA extraction, cryopreserved samples containing roughly 1-11 million PBMC were thawed and washed. At the time of the earliest PBMC sample, participants with HIV were aged between roughly 20 and 54 years. Per participant, PBMC samples came from 1-4 timepoints prior to ART initiation and 2-8 timepoints following ART initiation, for a median of 7 samples. For every participant, serial HIV viral load, CD4+ T-cell count, ART history and demographic data were obtained. A Qiagen kit on a QIAcube was used to extract genomic DNA from unsorted PBMC, with samples processed in batches of 12.

This sample is drawn from a study of long-term antiretroviral therapy in people with HIV (dated by TCRdb to between 2022 and 2023). Background for the entire study: The earliest samples were collected roughly a decade before the 2015 WHO recommendation for immediate ART, at a time when ART was usually postponed until CD4 counts fell. This retrospective serial study examined whether starting ART and sustained HIV suppression were associated with changes in the composition and diversity of the TRB repertoire in peripheral blood. The cohort contributed 150 to 200 cryopreserved PBMC samples from fewer than 35 adults with confirmed HIV infection, collected serially over a mean of around 6 years (range 1-12). Eleven of the 30 participants with HIV were female. No cross-contamination during QIAcube processing was shown when test extractions of a monoclonal T-cell line were performed alongside roughly 30 polyclonal samples. Study-wide conclusions, independent of this receptor: The samples span the years 2004 to 2017, and the ART regimens used at that time may not be as effective as current regimens. The repertoire was dominated across all time points by expanded TRB clones identified before ART initiation, although this dominance was seen to fluctuate and to decrease in many PLHIV after ART. Unsorted PBMC were profiled instead of sorted CD4+ and CD8+ T cells because pre-ART samples had limited cell numbers. ART initiation was associated with a significant increase in TRB diversity, but diversity stayed significantly below transplant donor controls even after long-term ART. CDR3 length ranges in HIV repertoires were narrower than in controls, and network structure suggested an antigen-experienced repertoire with only a slight naive shift after ART. Limited PBMC availability meant only the TCR beta chain was sequenced, without alpha chain pairing. Inferences about post-ART repertoire changes were limited because no data were available on ART adherence, viral resistance or therapy changes.

Sequencing of the TRB variable region was done with the immunoSEQ hsTCRB v3.0 assay at survey level resolution. A depth of 40,000-50,000 T-cell genomes per sample was targeted for TRB sequencing. An Illumina MiSeq with a v3 150-cycle kit was used to sequence the pooled TRB libraries. The original pipeline was this. Repertoire analysis was performed in R inside a reproducible Nextflow workflow that covered QC, data transformation and analysis. LymphoSeq2, an R package for AIRR-Seq data exploration, was used to implement custom analyses. After excluding a few samples that yielded fewer than 5000 total TRB sequences, 150 to 200 HIV repertoires remained for analysis. Among the roughly 190 retained HIV repertoires, 55 to 65 were collected before ART initiation and some 130 were collected after ART initiation. Repertoires were downsampled to 5000 TRB nucleotide sequences, with summary statistics averaged over 100 downsampling iterations. The analysis kept only TRB sequences whose CDR3 regions were at least seven amino acids long. Diversity was assessed using a clonality score derived from Shannon entropy and using the Gini coefficient. Repertoire networks linked the top 5000 CDR3 amino acid sequences whenever two sequences differed by an edit distance of one. GLIPH2 predicted antigen specificity groups and MHC restriction for TRB CDR3 amino acid sequences. CDR3 amino acid sequences were matched against VDJdb and McPAS-TCR to flag known CMV, EBV, HIV or tissue antigen associations. Pre-ART, post-ART and control groups were compared with Wilcoxon signed-rank tests and Holm-Bonferroni correction. The immuneACCESS repertoire file appears here via TCRdb, limited to in-frame rearrangements. These files lack a portion of the clones; in checked studies, under half of the deficit traces to unresolved V genes, and the cause of the others is not known. The V and J calls and the clone size are those of that table, but D and trimming were determined from the DNA. This sample has about 16,000 clones in its table, and around three quarters of those were observed once. The ten largest clonotypes hold 11% of the sample.

The V and J segments used are TRBV9 and TRBJ2-1; 8 middle bases align to TRBD2. This specimen was unsorted PBMCs, taken 2.3 years after starting antiretroviral therapy. The sequence was obtained from a woman between 35 and 50 years old with HIV. In nucleotide form, the sequence is TGTGCCAGCAGCAAGCGGGGACTAGTTCCCCACAATGAGCAGTTCTTC. Protein translation: CASSKRGLVPHNEQFF.